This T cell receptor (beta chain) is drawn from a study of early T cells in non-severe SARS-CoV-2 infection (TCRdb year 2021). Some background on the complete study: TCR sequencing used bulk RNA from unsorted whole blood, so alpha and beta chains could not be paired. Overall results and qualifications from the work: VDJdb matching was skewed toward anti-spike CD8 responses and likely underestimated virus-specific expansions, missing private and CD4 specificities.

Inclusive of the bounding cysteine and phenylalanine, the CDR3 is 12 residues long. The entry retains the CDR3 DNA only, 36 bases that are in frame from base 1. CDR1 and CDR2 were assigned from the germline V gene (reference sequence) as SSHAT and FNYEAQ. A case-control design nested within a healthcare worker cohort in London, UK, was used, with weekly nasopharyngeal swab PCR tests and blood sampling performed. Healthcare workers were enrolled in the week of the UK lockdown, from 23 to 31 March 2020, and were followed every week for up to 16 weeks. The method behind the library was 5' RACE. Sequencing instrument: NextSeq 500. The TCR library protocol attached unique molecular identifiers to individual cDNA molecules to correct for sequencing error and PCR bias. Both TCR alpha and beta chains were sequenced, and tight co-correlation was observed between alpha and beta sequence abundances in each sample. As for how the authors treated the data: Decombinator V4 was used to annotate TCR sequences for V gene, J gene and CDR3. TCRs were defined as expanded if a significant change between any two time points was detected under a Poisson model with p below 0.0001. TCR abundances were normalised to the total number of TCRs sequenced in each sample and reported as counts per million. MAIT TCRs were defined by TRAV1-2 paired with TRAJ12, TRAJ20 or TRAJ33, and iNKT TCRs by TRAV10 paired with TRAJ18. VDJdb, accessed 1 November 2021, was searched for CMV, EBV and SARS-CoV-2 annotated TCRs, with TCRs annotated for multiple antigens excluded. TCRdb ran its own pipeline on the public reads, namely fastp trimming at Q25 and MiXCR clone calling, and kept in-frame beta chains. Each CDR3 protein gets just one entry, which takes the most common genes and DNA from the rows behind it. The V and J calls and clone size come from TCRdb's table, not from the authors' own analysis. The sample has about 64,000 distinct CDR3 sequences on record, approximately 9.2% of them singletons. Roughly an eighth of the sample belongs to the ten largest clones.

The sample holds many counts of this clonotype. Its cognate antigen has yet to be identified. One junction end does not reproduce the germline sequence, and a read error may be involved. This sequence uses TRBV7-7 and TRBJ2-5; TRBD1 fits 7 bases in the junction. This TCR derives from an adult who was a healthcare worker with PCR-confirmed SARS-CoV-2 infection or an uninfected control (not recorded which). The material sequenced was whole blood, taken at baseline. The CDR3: CASSDRAETQYF. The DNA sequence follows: TGTGCTAGCAGCGACAGGGCAGAGACCCAGTACTTC. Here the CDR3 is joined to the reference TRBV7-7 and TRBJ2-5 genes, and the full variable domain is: GAGVSQSPRYKVTKRGQDVTLRCDPISSHATLYWYQQALGQGPEFLTYFNYEAQPDKSGLPSDRFSAERPEGSISTLTIQRTEQRDSAMYRCASSDRAETQYFGPGTRLLVL.